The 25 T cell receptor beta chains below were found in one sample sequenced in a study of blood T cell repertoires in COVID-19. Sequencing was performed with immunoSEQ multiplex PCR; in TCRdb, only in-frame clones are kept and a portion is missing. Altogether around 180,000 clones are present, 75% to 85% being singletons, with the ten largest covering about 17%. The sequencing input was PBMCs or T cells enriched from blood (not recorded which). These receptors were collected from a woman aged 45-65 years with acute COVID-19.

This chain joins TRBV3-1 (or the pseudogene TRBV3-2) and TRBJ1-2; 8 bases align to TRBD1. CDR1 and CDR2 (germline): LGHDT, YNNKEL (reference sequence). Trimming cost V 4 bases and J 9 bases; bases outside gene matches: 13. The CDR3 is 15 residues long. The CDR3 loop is CASSPQGARTYSYTF. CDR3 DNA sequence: TGTGCCAGCAGCCCTCAGGGGGCAAGAACTTATAGCTACACCTTC.

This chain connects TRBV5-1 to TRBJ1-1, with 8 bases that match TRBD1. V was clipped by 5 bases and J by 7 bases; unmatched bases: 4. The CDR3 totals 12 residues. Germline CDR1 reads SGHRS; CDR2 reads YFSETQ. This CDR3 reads CASRYGQGEAFF. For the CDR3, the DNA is TGCGCCAGCAGATACGGACAGGGTGAAGCTTTCTTT.

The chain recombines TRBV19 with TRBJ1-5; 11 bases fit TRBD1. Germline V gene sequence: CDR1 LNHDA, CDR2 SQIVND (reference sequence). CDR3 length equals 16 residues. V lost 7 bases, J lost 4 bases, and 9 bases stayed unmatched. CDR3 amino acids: CASTYSGTGGNQPQHF. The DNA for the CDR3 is TGTGCCAGTACCTATTCCGGGACAGGGGGAAATCAGCCCCAGCATTTT.

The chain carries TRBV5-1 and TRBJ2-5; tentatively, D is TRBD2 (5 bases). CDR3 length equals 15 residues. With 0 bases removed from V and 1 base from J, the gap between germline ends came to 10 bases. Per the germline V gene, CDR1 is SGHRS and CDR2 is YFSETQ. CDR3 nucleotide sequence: TGCGCCAGCAGCTTGGGTGCGACTACCCAAGAGACCCAGTACTTC. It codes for CASSLGATTQETQYF.

CDR3 sequence: CASSPQDRVHQPQHF. The CDR3 bases are TGTGCCAGCAGTCCCCAAGACAGGGTTCATCAGCCCCAGCATTTT. The V gene is TRBV7-2, the J gene TRBJ1-5; TRBD1 aligns across 7 bases. The CDR3 extends over 15 amino acids. J gave up 5 bases and V 6 bases, and 10 bases lay outside the gene matches. Per the germline V gene, CDR1 is SGHTA and CDR2 is FQGNSA.

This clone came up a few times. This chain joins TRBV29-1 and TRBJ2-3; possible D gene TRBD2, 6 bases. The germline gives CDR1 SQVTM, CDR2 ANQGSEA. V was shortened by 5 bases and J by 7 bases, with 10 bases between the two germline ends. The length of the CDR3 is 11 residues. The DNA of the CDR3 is TGCAGCGTTTCGGAGGGGTATACGCAGTATTTT. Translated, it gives CSVSEGYTQYF.

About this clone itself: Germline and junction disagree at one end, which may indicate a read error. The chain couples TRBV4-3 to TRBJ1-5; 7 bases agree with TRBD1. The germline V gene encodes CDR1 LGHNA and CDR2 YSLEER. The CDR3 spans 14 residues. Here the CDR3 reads CARSPQGGNQPQHF. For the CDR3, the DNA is TGCGCCCGCAGCCCCCAGGGGGGCAATCAGCCCCAGCATTTT.

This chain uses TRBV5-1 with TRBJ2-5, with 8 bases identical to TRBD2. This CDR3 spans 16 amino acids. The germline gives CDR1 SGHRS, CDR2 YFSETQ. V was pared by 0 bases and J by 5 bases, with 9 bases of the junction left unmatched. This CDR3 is CASSLVGGLVTETQYF. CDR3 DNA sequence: TGCGCCAGCAGCTTGGTTGGGGGACTAGTTACGGAGACCCAGTACTTC.

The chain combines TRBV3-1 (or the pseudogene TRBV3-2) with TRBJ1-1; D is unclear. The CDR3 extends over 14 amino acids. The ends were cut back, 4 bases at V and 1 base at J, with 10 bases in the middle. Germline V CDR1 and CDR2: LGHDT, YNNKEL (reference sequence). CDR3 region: CASSPSGANTEAFF. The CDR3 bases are TGTGCCAGCAGCCCCAGTGGTGCGAACACTGAAGCTTTCTTT.

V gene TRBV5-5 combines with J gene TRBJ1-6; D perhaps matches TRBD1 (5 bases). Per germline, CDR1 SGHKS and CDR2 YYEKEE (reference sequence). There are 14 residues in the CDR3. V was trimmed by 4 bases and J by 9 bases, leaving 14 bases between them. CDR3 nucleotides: TGTGCCAGCAGCGGGCTGGGGGGACCTTCACCCCTCCACTTT. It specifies CASSGLGGPSPLHF. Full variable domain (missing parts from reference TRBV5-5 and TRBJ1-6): DAGVTQSPTHLIKTRGQQVTLRCSPISGHKSVSWYQQVLGQGPQFIFQYYEKEERGRGNFPDRFSARQFPNYSSELNVNALLLGDSALYLCASSGLGGPSPLHFGNGTRLTVT.

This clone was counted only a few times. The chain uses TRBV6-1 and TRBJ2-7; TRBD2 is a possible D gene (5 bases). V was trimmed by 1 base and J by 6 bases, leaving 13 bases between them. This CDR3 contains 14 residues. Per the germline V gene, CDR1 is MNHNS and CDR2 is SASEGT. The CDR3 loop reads CASSEGSSGSEQYV. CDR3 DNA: TGTGCCAGCAGTGAAGGGTCGTCGGGAAGCGAGCAGTACGTC.

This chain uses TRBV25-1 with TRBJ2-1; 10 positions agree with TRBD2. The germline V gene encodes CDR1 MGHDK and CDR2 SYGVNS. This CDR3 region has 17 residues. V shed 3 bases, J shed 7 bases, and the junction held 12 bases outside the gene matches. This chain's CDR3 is CASSDKTQRGGLNEQFF. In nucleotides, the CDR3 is TGTGCCAGCAGTGATAAGACCCAGCGGGGGGGCCTAAATGAGCAGTTCTTC.

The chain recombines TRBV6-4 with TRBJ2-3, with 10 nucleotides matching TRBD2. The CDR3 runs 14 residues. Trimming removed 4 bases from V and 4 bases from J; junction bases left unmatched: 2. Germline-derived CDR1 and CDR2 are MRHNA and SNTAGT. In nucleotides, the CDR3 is TGTGCCAGCAGTGCCGGGACTAGCGCAGATACGCAGTATTTT. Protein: CASSAGTSADTQYF.

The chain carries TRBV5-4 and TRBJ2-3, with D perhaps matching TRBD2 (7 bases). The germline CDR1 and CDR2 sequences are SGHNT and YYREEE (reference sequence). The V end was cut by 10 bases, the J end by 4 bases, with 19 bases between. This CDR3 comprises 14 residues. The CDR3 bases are TGTGCCTCCGGGACGTGGGGGGGCCCAGATACGCAGTATTTT. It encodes CASGTWGGPDTQYF.

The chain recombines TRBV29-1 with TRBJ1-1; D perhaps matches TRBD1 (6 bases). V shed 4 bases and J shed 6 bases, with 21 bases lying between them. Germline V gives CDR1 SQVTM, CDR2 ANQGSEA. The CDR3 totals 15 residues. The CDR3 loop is CSVVRTIRGVAEAFF. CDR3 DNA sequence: TGCAGCGTTGTACGGACAATCAGGGGTGTAGCTGAAGCTTTCTTT. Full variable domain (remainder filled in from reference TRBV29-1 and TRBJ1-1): SAVISQKPSRDICQRGTSLTIQCQVDSQVTMMFWYRQQPGQSLTLIATANQGSEATYESGFVIDKFPISRPNLTFSTLTVSNMSPEDSSIYLCSVVRTIRGVAEAFFGQGTRLTVV.

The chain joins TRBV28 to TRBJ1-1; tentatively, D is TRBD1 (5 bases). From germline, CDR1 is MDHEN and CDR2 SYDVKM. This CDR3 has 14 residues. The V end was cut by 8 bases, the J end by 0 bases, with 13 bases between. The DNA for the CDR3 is TGTGCCAGCCTAATCGGGGGGATGAACACTGAAGCTTTCTTT. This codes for CASLIGGMNTEAFF.

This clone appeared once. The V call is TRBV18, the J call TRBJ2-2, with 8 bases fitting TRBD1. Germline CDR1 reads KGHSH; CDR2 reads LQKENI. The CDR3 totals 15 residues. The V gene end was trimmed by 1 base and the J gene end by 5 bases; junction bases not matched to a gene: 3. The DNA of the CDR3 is TGTGCCAGCTCACCACTACAGGGGGTAACCGGGGAGCTGTTTTTT. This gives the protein CASSPLQGVTGELFF. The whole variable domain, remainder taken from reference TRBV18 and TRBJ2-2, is NAGVMQNPRHLVRRRGQEARLRCSPMKGHSHVYWYRQLPEEGLKFMVYLQKENIIDESGMPKERFSAEFPKEGPSILRIQQVVRGDSAAYFCASSPLQGVTGELFFGEGSRLTVL.

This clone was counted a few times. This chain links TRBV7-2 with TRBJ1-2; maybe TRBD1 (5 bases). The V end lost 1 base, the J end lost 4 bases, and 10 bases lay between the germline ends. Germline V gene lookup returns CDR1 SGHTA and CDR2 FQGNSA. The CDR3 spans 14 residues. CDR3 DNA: TGTGCCAGCAGCTTAGAACGGGGGATCTATGGCTACACCTTC. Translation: CASSLERGIYGYTF.

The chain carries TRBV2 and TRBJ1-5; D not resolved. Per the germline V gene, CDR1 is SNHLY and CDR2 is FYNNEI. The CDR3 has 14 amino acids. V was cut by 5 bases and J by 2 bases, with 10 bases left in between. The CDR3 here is CASSWTRGNQPQHF. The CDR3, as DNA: TGTGCCAGCAGTTGGACTAGGGGCAATCAGCCCCAGCATTTT.

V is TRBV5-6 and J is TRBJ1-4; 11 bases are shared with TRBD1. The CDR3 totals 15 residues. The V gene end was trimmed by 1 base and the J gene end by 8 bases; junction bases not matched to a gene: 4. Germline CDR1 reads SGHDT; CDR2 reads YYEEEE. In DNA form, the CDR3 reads TGTGCCAGCAGCTTGTTTGGGACAGGGGGAGAAAAACTGTTTTTT. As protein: CASSLFGTGGEKLFF.

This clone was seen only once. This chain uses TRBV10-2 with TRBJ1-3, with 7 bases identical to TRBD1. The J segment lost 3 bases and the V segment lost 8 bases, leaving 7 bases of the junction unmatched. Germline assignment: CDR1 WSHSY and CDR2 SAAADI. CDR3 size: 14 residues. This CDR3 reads CASGRGQDGNTIYF. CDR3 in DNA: TGCGCCAGCGGCCGCGGACAGGATGGAAACACCATATATTTT.

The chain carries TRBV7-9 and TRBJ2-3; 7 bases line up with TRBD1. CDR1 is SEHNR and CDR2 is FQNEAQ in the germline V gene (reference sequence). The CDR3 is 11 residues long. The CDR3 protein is CASEGANTQYF. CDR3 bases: TGTGCTTCTGAGGGGGCGAATACGCAGTATTTT. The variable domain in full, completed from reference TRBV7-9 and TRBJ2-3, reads DTGVSQNPRHKITKRGQNVTFRCDPISEHNRLYWYRQTLGQGPEFLTYFQNEAQLEKSRLLSDRFSAERPKGSFSTLEIQRTEQGDSAMYLCASEGANTQYFGPGTRLTVL.

The CDR3 sequence: CASSSLTRVTGNTIYF. The CDR3 nucleotides are TGTGCCAGCAGTTCGTTAACCAGGGTTACTGGAAACACCATATATTTT. V is TRBV28 and J is TRBJ1-3, with TRBD1 as a possible D gene (5 bases). With 4 bases removed from V and 2 bases from J, the gap between germline ends came to 15 bases. Per the germline V gene, CDR1 is MDHEN and CDR2 is SYDVKM. The CDR3 extends over 16 amino acids. Full variable domain (outside the CDR3, taken from reference TRBV28 and TRBJ1-3): DVKVTQSSRYLVKRTGEKVFLECVQDMDHENMFWYRQDPGLGLRLIYFSYDVKMKEKGDIPEGYSVSREKKERFSLILESASTNQTSMYLCASSSLTRVTGNTIYFGEGSWLTVV.

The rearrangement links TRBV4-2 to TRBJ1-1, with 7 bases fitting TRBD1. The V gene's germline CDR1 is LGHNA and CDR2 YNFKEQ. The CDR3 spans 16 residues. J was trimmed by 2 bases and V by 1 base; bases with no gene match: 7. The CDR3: CASSQGGDRENTEAFF. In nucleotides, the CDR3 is TGTGCCAGCAGCCAAGGGGGTGACAGGGAAAACACTGAAGCTTTCTTT.

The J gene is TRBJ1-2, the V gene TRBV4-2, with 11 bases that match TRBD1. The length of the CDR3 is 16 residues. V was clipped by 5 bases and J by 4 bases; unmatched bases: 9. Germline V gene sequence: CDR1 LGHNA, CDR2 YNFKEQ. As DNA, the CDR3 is TGTGCCAGCAGCTCTGGACAGGGGGCGCAGGTCTATGGCTACACCTTC. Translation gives CASSSGQGAQVYGYTF.